Sequencing of this T cell receptor beta chain was carried out in a study of blood T cell repertoires in COVID-19. Study in general: The United States, Italy and Spain provided the acute and convalescent COVID-19 samples. T cells, B-cell-depleted T cells, or PBMCs supplied cDNA or gDNA.

Authors' methods: Amplification of reference gene primers provided the estimated nucleated cell counts. Libraries were prepared by immunoSEQ multiplex PCR; TCRdb keeps only in-frame clonotypes and omits some of them. V, J and clone size are those of that table, while D and trimming were read from the DNA. The sample includes roughly 140,000 clones, approximately 88% of them seen just once. The germline gives CDR1 SGHRS, CDR2 YFSETQ. The CDR3 runs 14 residues. J lost 4 bases, V lost 4 bases, and 5 bases had no gene match. The sequencing input was peripheral blood. The TCR sequence derives from a woman aged 45-59 years with acute or convalescent COVID-19. The J gene is TRBJ2-5, the V gene TRBV5-1; 9 nucleotides match TRBD2. The CDR3 nucleotides read TGCGCCAGCAGCCGGGGGACTAGCAGAGAGACCCAGTACTTC. Translating it yields CASSRGTSRETQYF.